These T cell receptor beta chains were read from a single sample in a study of T cell responses to AZD1222 COVID-19 vaccine. TCRdb's table, derived via immunoSEQ multiplex PCR, lists solely in-frame clones and lacks some. The repertoire holds under 150,000 clones, with less than 90% as singletons. Sequencing used peripheral blood, obtained on day 0 of AZD1222 vaccination. All receptors derive from an adult in good health. CDR3s include the opening cysteine and the closing phenylalanine or tryptophan. A D gene is named only where the DNA matches it firmly. Only part of the rows carry a size: once, few, many, or a class if the clone is expanded.

-	-	TRBV19	TRBJ1-3	CASSKQRIATIYF	TGTGCCAGTAGTAAGCAAAGAATTGCGACCATATATTTT
-	-	TRBV5-4	TRBJ2-2	CASSLVGLTGELFF	TGTGCCAGCAGCTTGGTTGGTCTCACCGGGGAGCTGTTTTTT
-	-	TRBV29-1	TRBJ2-1	CSVLAPLINEQFF	TGCAGCGTTCTAGCGCCCTTGATCAATGAGCAGTTCTTC
-	TRBD1	TRBV12-5	TRBJ2-5	CASGKTGVETQYF	TGTGCTAGTGGGAAGACAGGGGTAGAGACCCAGTACTTC
-	-	TRBV2	TRBJ1-4	CATKGGINEKLFF	TGTGCCACCAAAGGGGGGATTAATGAAAAACTGTTTTTT
-	TRBD2	TRBV14	TRBJ2-1	CASSRRLGGEQFF	TGTGCCAGCAGCCGCCGGTTGGGGGGGGAACAGTTCTTC
-	-	TRBV27	TRBJ1-2	CASMGEDYGYTF	TGTGCCAGCATGGGGGAGGACTATGGCTACACCTTC
-	-	TRBV5-3	TRBJ2-7	CARSLGGGRGQQQSSYEQYF	TGTGCCAGAAGCTTGGGTGGGGGTAGGGGACAACAACAGAGCTCCTACGAGCAGTACTTC
-	TRBD2	TRBV30	TRBJ2-1	CAWDPRGRASGRSGEQFF	TGTGCCTGGGACCCGCGGGGAAGGGCCAGCGGGAGGTCGGGTGAGCAGTTCTTC
-	-	TRBV11-2	TRBJ2-1	CASSFASSREEQFF	TGTGCCAGCAGCTTCGCTTCCTCTCGGGAAGAGCAGTTCTTC
-	-	TRBV6-5	TRBJ1-1	CATTVTRPGTEAFF	TGTGCCACCACAGTTACGCGTCCGGGCACTGAAGCTTTCTTT
-	TRBD1	TRBV9	TRBJ1-6	CASSVADRGYSPLHF	TGTGCCAGCAGCGTAGCGGACAGGGGATATTCACCCCTCCACTTT
-	-	TRBV6-5	TRBJ1-2	CASSPDINYGYTF	TGTGCCAGCAGCCCGGACATCAACTATGGCTACACCTTC
-	-	TRBV5-1	TRBJ2-3	CASNTGTDTQYF	TGCGCCAGCAACACAGGCACAGATACGCAGTATTTT
-	-	TRBV27	TRBJ1-2	CASSLSWGLNYGYTF	TGTGCCAGCAGTTTATCGTGGGGTCTCAACTATGGCTACACCTTC
-	TRBD1	TRBV29-1	TRBJ1-1	CSVSTGPNTEAFF	TGCAGCGTGTCGACAGGGCCTAACACTGAAGCTTTCTTT
-	TRBD1	TRBV19	TRBJ1-2	CASSIAQAGGGYTF	TGTGCCAGTAGTATAGCCCAGGCAGGGGGCGGCTACACCTTC
-	TRBD2	TRBV27	TRBJ2-3	CASSFLGLAGVDTQYF	TGTGCCAGCAGTTTTCTGGGACTAGCGGGAGTAGATACGCAGTATTTT
-	-	TRBV3-1/TRBV3-2	TRBJ1-3	CASSQDKGNTIYF	TGTGCCAGCAGCCAAGATAAGGGAAACACCATATATTTT
once	-	TRBV6-5	TRBJ1-1	CASREGRNTEAFF	TGTGCCAGCAGGGAGGGCAGGAACACTGAAGCTTTCTTT
-	-	TRBV18	TRBJ2-7	CASSPPQGGEQYF	TGTGCCAGCTCACCACCTCAGGGAGGCGAGCAGTACTTC
-	-	TRBV2	TRBJ1-1	CASSEARGGTEAFF	TGTGCCAGCAGTGAAGCCCGGGGGGGCACTGAAGCTTTCTTT
-	TRBD2	TRBV4-1	TRBJ2-3	CASSRGSGGASTDTQYF	TGCGCCAGCAGCCGGGGGAGCGGGGGAGCCAGCACAGATACGCAGTATTTT
-	-	TRBV28	TRBJ2-2	CASSQVEGAGELFF	TGTGCCAGCAGTCAGGTTGAGGGGGCCGGGGAGCTGTTTTTT
-	-	TRBV18	TRBJ2-3	CASSPVALADTQYF	TGTGCCAGCTCACCTGTCGCCCTCGCAGATACGCAGTATTTT
-	TRBD2	TRBV7-9	TRBJ2-3	CASSLLGKVAGSTDTQYF	TGTGCCAGCAGCCTCCTCGGGAAGGTAGCGGGTAGCACAGATACGCAGTATTTT
-	TRBD2	TRBV6-6	TRBJ2-7	CASSYGTSGRTEQYF	TGTGCCAGCAGTTACGGGACTAGCGGGAGAACCGAGCAGTACTTC
once	TRBD1	TRBV2	TRBJ1-2	CASRAGTGKDYGYTF	TGTGCCAGCAGGGCCGGGACAGGGAAAGACTATGGCTACACCTTC
-	-	TRBV7-9	TRBJ1-1	CASSLQGRNTEAFF	TGTGCCAGCAGCTTACAGGGTCGGAACACTGAAGCTTTCTTT
-	TRBD2	TRBV6-5	TRBJ2-7	CASRVSGGSYEQYF	TGTGCCAGCAGGGTTAGCGGGGGCTCCTACGAGCAGTACTTC
-	TRBD2	TRBV2	TRBJ2-1	CASGGGLAHNEQFF	TGTGCCAGCGGGGGGGGACTAGCCCACAATGAGCAGTTCTTC
-	TRBD1	TRBV11-3	TRBJ1-1	CASSPDRGMNTEAFF	TGTGCCAGCAGCCCGGACAGGGGGATGAACACTGAAGCTTTCTTT
-	-	TRBV9	TRBJ1-1	CASSARWGDTEAFF	TGTGCCAGCAGCGCAAGGTGGGGGGACACTGAAGCTTTCTTT
-	TRBD2	TRBV5-1	TRBJ2-2	CASSSGLAGGPGTGELFF	TGCGCCAGCAGCTCGGGACTAGCGGGAGGGCCGGGCACCGGGGAGCTGTTTTTT
once	TRBD1	TRBV29-1	TRBJ2-5	CSALQGSETQYF	TGCAGCGCACTACAGGGGTCGGAGACCCAGTACTTC
-	TRBD1	TRBV3-1/TRBV3-2	TRBJ1-2	CASSPALQGAYGYTF	TGTGCCAGCAGCCCCGCCCTACAGGGGGCCTATGGCTACACCTTC
-	TRBD1	TRBV5-1	TRBJ2-7	CASSRDSFSYEQYF	TGCGCCAGCAGCCGGGACAGTTTCTCCTACGAGCAGTACTTC
-	TRBD1	TRBV24-1	TRBJ2-3	CATSRTGATDTQYF	TGTGCCACCAGCAGGACAGGGGCCACAGATACGCAGTATTTT
-	-	TRBV3-1/TRBV3-2	TRBJ2-3	CASSTYRETDTQYF	TGTGCCAGCAGCACATACCGGGAAACGGATACGCAGTATTTT